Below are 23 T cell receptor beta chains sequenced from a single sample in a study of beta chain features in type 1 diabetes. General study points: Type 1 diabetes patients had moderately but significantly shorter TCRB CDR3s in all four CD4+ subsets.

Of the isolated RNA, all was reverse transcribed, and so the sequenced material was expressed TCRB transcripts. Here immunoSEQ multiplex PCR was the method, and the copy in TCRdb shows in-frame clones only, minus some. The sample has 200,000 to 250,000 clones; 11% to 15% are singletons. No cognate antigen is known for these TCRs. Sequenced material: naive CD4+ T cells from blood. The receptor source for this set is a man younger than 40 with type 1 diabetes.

The DNA for the CDR3 is TGTGCCAGCAGCTTGGCATATGTGGCCGGGGAGCTGTTTTTT. Translated, it gives CASSLAYVAGELFF. The genes are TRBV11-3 and TRBJ2-2, with D unresolved. The CDR3 consists of 14 residues. Trimming removed 3 bases at V and 6 bases at J, with 11 bases between. CDR1 is SGHNT, CDR2 YENEEA, per germline.

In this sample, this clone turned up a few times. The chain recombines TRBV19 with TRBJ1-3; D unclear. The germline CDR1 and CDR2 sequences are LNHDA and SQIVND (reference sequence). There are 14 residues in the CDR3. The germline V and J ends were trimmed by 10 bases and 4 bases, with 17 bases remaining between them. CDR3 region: CATNRYASGNTIYF. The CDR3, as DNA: TGTGCCACGAATCGGTACGCTTCAGGAAACACCATATATTTT.

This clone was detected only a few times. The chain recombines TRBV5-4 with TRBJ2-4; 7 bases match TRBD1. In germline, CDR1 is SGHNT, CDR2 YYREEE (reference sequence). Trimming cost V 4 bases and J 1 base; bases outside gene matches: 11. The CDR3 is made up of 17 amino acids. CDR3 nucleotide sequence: TGTGCCAGCAGCAGCGCAATCGACAGGGCGGCCAAAAACATTCAGTACTTC. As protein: CASSSAIDRAAKNIQYF. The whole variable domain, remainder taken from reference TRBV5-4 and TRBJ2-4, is ETGVTQSPTHLIKTRGQQVTLRCSSQSGHNTVSWYQQALGQGPQFIFQYYREEENGRGNFPPRFSGLQFPNYSSELNVNALELDDSALYLCASSSAIDRAAKNIQYFGAGTRLSVL.

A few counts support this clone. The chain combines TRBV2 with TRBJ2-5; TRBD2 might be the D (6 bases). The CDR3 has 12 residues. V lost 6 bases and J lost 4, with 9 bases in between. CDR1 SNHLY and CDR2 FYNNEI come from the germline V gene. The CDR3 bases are TGTGCCAGCAGAGGAGGGTCAGAGACCCAGTACTTC. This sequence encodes CASRGGSETQYF.

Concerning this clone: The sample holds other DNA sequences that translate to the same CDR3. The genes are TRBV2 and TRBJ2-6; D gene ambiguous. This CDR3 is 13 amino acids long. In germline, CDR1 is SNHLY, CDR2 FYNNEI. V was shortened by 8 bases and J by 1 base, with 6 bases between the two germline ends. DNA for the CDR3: TGTGCCAGCTCCGGGTCTGGGGCCAACGTCCTGACTTTC. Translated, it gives CASSGSGANVLTF.

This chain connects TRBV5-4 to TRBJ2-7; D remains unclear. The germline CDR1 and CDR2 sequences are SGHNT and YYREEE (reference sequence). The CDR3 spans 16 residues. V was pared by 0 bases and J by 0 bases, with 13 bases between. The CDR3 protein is CASSLDPGRSSYEQYF. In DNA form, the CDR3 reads TGTGCCAGCAGCTTGGATCCAGGTCGAAGCTCCTACGAGCAGTACTTC.

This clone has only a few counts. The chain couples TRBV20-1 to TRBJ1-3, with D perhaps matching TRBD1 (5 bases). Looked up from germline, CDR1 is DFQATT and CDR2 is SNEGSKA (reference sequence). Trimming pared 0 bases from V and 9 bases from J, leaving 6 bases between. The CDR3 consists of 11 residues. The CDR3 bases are TGCAGTGCTAGAGAGGGGGGCACCATATATTTT. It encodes CSAREGGTIYF.

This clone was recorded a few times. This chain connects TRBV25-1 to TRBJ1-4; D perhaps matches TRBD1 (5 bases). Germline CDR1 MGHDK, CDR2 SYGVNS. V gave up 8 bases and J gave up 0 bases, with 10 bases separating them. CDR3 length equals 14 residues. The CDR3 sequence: CASQRGSTNEKLFF. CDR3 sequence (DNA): TGTGCCAGCCAGCGGGGGTCAACTAATGAAAAACTGTTTTTT. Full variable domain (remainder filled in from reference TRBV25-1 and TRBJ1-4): EADIYQTPRYLVIGTGKKITLECSQTMGHDKMYWYQQDPGMELHLIHYSYGVNSTEKGDLSSESTVSRIRTEHFPLTLESARPSHTSQYLCASQRGSTNEKLFFGSGTQLSVL.

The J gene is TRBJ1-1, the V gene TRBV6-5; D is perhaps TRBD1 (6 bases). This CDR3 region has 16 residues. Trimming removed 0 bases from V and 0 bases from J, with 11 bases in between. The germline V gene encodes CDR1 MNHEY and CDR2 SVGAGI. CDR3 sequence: CASSYSWTVLNTEAFF. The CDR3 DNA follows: TGTGCCAGCAGTTACTCTTGGACAGTATTGAACACTGAAGCTTTCTTT.

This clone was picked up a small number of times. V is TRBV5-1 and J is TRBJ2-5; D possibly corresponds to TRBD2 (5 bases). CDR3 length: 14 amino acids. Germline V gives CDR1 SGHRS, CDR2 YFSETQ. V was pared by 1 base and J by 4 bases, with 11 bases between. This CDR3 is CASSLSSARETQYF. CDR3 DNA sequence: TGCGCCAGCAGCTTGAGTAGCGCCCGAGAGACCCAGTACTTC.

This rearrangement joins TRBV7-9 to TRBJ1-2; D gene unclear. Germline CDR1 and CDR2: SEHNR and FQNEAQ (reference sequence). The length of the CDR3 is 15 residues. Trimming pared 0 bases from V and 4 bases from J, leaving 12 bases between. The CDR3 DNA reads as TGTGCCAGCAGCTTAGCCCGAGCAGGCCGCTATGGCTACACCTTC. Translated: CASSLARAGRYGYTF. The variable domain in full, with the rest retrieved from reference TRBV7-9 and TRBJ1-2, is DTGVSQNPRHKITKRGQNVTFRCDPISEHNRLYWYRQTLGQGPEFLTYFQNEAQLEKSRLLSDRFSAERPKGSFSTLEIQRTEQGDSAMYLCASSLARAGRYGYTFGSGTRLTVV.

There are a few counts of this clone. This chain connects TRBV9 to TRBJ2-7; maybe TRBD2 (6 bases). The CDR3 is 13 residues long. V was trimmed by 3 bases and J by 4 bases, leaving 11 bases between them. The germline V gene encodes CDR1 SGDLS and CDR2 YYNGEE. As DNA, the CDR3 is TGTGCCAGCAGCGCGGGGGAACTTTACGAGCAGTACTTC. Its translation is CASSAGELYEQYF.

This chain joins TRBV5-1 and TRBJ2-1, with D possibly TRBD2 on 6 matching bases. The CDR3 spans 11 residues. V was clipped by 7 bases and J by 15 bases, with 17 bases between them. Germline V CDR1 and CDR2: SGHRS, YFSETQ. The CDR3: CASRKEGHPFF. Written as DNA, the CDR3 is TGCGCCAGCCGTAAGGAGGGCCATCCGTTCTTC.

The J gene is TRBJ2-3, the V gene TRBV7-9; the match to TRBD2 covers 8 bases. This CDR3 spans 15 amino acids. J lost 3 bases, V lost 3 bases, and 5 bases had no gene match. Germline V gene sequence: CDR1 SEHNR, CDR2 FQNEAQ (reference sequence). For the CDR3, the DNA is TGTGCCAGCAGCTTTTACCGGGGGGGGACAGATACGCAGTATTTT. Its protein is CASSFYRGGTDTQYF.

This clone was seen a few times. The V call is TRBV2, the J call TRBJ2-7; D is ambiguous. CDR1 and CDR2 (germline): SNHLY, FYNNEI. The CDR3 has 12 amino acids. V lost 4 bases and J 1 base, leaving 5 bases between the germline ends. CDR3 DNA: TGTGCCAGCAGTGCGGTATCCTACGAGCAGTACTTC. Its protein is CASSAVSYEQYF.

CDR3 region: CASSLGAGLETQYF. CDR3 nucleotide sequence: TGTGCCAGCAGCTTAGGGGCAGGGCTAGAGACCCAGTACTTC. J is TRBJ2-5 and V is TRBV7-2; D possibly corresponds to TRBD1 (5 bases). V shed 1 base and J shed 4 bases, with 10 bases lying between them. Germline CDR1 and CDR2: SGHTA and FQGNSA. The CDR3 loop spans 14 amino acids.

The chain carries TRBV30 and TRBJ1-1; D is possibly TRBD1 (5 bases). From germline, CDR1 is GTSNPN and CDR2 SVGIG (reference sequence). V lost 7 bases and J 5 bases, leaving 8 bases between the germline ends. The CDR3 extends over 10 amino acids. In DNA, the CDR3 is TGTGCCTCCCAGGGTACTGAAGCTTTCTTT. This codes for CASQGTEAFF. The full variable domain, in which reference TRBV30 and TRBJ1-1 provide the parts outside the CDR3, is SQTIHQWPATLVQPVGSPLSLECTVEGTSNPNLYWYRQAAGRGLQLLFYSVGIGQISSEVPQNLSASRPQDRQFILSSKKLLLSDSGFYLCASQGTEAFFGQGTRLTVV.

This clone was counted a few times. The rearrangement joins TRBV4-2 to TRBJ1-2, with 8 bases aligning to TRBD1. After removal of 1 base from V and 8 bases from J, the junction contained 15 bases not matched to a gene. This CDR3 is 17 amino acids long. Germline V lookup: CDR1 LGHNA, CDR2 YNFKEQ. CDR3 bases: TGTGCCAGCAGCCAAGTATTTGCTGAACAGGGGGGTAGGGGCTACACCTTC. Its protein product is CASSQVFAEQGGRGYTF.

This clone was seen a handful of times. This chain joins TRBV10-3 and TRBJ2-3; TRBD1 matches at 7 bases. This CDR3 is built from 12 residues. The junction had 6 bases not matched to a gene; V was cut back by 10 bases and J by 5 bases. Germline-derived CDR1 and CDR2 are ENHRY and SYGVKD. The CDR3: CATRQGGDTQYF. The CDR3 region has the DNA TGTGCCACCAGACAGGGTGGAGATACGCAGTATTTT.

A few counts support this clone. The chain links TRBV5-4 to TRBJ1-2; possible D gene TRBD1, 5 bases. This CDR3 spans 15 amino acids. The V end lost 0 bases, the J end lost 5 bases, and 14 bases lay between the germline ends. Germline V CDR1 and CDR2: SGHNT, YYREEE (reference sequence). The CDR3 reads CASSLERGNFYGYTF. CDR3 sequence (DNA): TGTGCCAGCAGCTTGGAGCGGGGCAACTTTTATGGCTACACCTTC. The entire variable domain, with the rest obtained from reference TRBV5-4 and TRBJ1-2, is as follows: ETGVTQSPTHLIKTRGQQVTLRCSSQSGHNTVSWYQQALGQGPQFIFQYYREEENGRGNFPPRFSGLQFPNYSSELNVNALELDDSALYLCASSLERGNFYGYTFGSGTRLTVV.

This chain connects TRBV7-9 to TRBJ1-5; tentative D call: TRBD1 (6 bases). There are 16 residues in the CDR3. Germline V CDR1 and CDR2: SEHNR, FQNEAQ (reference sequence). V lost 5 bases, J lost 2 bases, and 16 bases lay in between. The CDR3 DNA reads TGTGCCAGCAGCCGAGGGGGATCAGGAGGCAATCAGCCCCAGCATTTT. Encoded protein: CASSRGGSGGNQPQHF.

The CDR3 sequence is CASSDRTNEQFF. The CDR3, as DNA: TGTGCCAGCTCAGATCGGACTAATGAGCAGTTCTTC. The chain joins TRBV18 to TRBJ2-1; D is perhaps TRBD2 (5 bases). With 5 bases removed from V and 7 bases from J, the gap between germline ends came to 9 bases. The CDR3 runs 12 residues. Germline V gene sequence: CDR1 KGHSH, CDR2 LQKENI.

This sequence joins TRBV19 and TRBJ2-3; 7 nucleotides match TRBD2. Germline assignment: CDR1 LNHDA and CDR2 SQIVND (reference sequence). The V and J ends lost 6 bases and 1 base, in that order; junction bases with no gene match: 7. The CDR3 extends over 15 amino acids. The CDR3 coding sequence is TGTGCCAGTAGGGGCGGGGGACTCGGCACAGATACGCAGTATTTT. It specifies CASRGGGLGTDTQYF.